This record looks at one T cell receptor beta chain sequence and its context. Its antigen is currently unknown. The CDR3 has 15 amino acids. With V trimmed by 4 bases and J by 6 bases, 7 bases remained unmatched. Germline loops: CDR1 SGHTA, CDR2 FQGNSA. TCRdb keeps only in-frame clones here, not all; method: immunoSEQ multiplex PCR. Of fewer than 60,000 clones in the sample, approximately 86% were seen once. This entry is derived from a study of OX40 agonist ivuxolimab in advanced cancers. For the study at large: An anti-OX40 (CD134) antibody with agonistic activity, ivuxolimab, was administered to patients. Six ivuxolimab dose levels, 0.01 to 10 mg/kg, were given intravenously every 2 weeks.

Overall study findings and caveats: The 0.1-3.0 mg/kg partial responders had among the lowest clonal expansion.

Autoimmune disease history or systemic immunosuppression meant exclusion. Sequencing was performed on CD4+ or CD8+ T cells sorted from blood, taken in a trial of the OX40 agonist ivuxolimab. The clonotype originates from an adult with an advanced solid tumor such as melanoma, head and neck, liver or kidney cancer. The chain has TRBV7-2 and TRBJ1-5, with 9 bases matching TRBD1. CDR3 DNA: TGTGCCAGCAGCTCCAACAGGGGGCGAGGTCAGCCCCAGCATTTT. Translating gives CASSSNRGRGQPQHF.